The source of this TCR beta chain is a study of cytomegalovirus exposure and HLA in healthy donors. Study-level background: Earlier work reported 100 million or so unique TCR beta sequences from 180 million or so T cells.

Study results and limitations: When analyzed later, a missense DCLRE1C variant was found to be linked to TCR beta V- and J-gene trimming. It was reported that TCR beta sequences correctly inferred the HLA-A and HLA-B alleles for most subjects.

Germline CDR1 is MNHEY and CDR2 is SVGAGI. This CDR3 spans 13 amino acids. Trimming removed 2 bases at V and 5 bases at J, with 9 bases between. Every donor was a healthy person donating bone marrow. The PCR ran on 60 Vbeta and 13 Jbeta primers. Clones were sequenced by immunoSEQ multiplex PCR, and TCRdb holds only the in-frame ones, with some missing. The sample records around 150,000 clones, about 77% being singletons. The sample holds a few counts of this clone. The antigen is not known. This receptor was identified in a male donor in good health and CMV-seropositive. Material: PBMCs. This rearrangement joins TRBV6-5 to TRBJ1-1; D call uncertain. In nucleotides, the CDR3 is TGTGCCAGCAGTTACGGCCCGGGAACTGAAGCTTTCTTT. The encoded protein is CASSYGPGTEAFF.